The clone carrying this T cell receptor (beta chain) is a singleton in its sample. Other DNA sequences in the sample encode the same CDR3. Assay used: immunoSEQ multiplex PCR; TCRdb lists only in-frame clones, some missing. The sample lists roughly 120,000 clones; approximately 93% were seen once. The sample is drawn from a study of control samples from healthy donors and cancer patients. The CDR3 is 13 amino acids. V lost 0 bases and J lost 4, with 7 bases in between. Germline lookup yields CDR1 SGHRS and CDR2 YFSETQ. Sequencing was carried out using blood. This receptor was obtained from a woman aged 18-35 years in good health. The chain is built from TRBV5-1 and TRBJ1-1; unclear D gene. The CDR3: CASSLALGTEAFF. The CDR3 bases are TGCGCCAGCAGCTTGGCTTTGGGCACTGAAGCTTTCTTT. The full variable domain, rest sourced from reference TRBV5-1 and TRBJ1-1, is KAGVTQTPRYLIKTRGQQVTLSCSPISGHRSVSWYQQTPGQGLQFLFEYFSETQRNKGNFPGRFSGRQFSNSRSEMNVSTLELGDSALYLCASSLALGTEAFFGQGTRLTVV.